Sequencing of this T cell receptor (beta chain) was carried out in a study of beta chain features in type 1 diabetes. Study at large: Cell yields, age and gender were similar between patients and healthy donors.

The entirety of the isolated RNA underwent reverse transcription, so expressed TCRB transcripts were sequenced. Measured with immunoSEQ multiplex PCR; TCRdb has only the in-frame clones, and not every one. The profile covers under 450,000 clones, with over 11% appearing a single time and 0.035% to 0.04% taken by the ten largest. The CDR3 spans 13 residues. The V end was cut by 2 bases, the J end by 5 bases, with 7 bases between. Germline CDR1 is LNHDA and CDR2 is SQIVND (reference sequence). Study-wide points: The study found that naive, central memory and Treg TCRB repertoires appeared more similar in patients than in healthy donors. Here, the possible influence of HLA type (on TCRB rearrangement) remained unresolved. VDJ junctions sequenced from type 1 diabetes patients showed fewer insertions and more deletions.

This clone was counted only a few times. Antigen specificity is unknown. V usage is TRBV19 and J usage is TRBJ2-1, with a weak D call TRBD1 (5 bases). The sequencing sample was made of naive CD4+ T cells from blood. This receptor was obtained from a man aged 25 to 40 in good health. The CDR3 loop reads CASSILRDNEQFF. The CDR3 nucleotides read TGTGCCAGTAGTATACTCAGGGACAATGAGCAGTTCTTC.